This TCR beta chain was retrieved from a study of T cells after yellow fever vaccination. This clonotype has only a few counts. Its antigen is unidentified. The study, taken as a whole, reports: Researchers cautioned that FACS-sorted repertoires could harbor abundant clonotypes contaminating from the bulk population. Clones from primary vaccination mostly reappeared after the booster (roughly 95% CD4, approximately 91% CD8).

A universal primer site and UMIs were added as TCR cDNA was made by 5'RACE template switching. TCRdb re-called the 5' RACE reads with MiXCR, one entry per CDR3 protein. This sample has about 500,000 distinct CDR3 sequences, with 17% found just once. Germline assignment: CDR1 SGHAT and CDR2 FQDESV (reference sequence). V trimming: 1 base; J trimming: 1 base; junction bases outside the gene matches: 7. The CDR3 loop spans 18 amino acids. The source is a man aged 18-30 years who received the YFV17D yellow fever vaccine. The sample consisted of PBMCs, taken 4 to 5 days after the first yellow fever vaccination. The rearrangement joins TRBV11-1 to TRBJ1-5, with 10 nucleotides matching TRBD1. CDR3 amino acids: CASSLGDRGRGSNQPQHF. For the CDR3, the DNA is TGTGCCAGCAGCTTAGGGGACAGGGGAAGAGGAAGCAATCAGCCCCAGCATTTT. The complete variable domain, with remaining parts taken from reference TRBV11-1 and TRBJ1-5, reads EAEVAQSPRYKITEKSQAVAFWCDPISGHATLYWYRQILGQGPELLVQFQDESVVDDSQLPKDRFSAERLKGVDSTLKIQPAELGDSAMYLCASSLGDRGRGSNQPQHFGDGTRLSIL.